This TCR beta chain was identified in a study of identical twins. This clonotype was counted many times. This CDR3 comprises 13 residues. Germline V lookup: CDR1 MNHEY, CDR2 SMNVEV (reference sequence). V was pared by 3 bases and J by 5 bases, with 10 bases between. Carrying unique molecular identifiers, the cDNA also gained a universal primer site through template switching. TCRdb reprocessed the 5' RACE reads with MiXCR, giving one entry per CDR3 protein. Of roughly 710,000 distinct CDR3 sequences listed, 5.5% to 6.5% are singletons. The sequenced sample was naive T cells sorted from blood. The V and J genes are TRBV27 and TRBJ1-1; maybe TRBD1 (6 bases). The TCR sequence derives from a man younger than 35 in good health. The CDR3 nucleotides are TGTGCCAGCAGTTTCGACAGGAGGACTGAAGCTTTCTTT. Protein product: CASSFDRRTEAFF.